The 2 T cell receptor beta chains below all came from one sample that was sequenced in a study of blood T cells in healthy people across ages. The second PCR ran about 6 to 12 cycles with a sample-barcoded 5' primer and J-beta primers. Each CDR3 protein gets one entry after TCRdb re-called the 5' RACE reads with MiXCR. The profile shows around 990,000 distinct CDR3 sequences, about 25% of them singletons. These same records also appear under a second study, on T cells of mothers and their children.

Sequencing was carried out using blood. The receptors derive from a girl aged 2-10 years in good health.

A word on this clonotype: Possible read error: a much larger clone is one base away. The rearrangement links TRBV27 to TRBJ2-5, with D maybe TRBD2 (5 bases). Germline CDR1 is MNHEY and CDR2 is SMNVEV (reference sequence). V lost 5 bases and J lost 4, with 14 bases in between. The CDR3 is made up of 14 amino acids. This CDR3 reads CASSPQIGRETQYF. In nucleotides, the CDR3 is TGTGCCAGCAGTCCACAGATAGGGAGAGAGACCCAGTACTTC.

CDR3 protein: CASSPSREDGYTF. The CDR3 DNA follows: TGTGCCAGCAGCCCCAGCAGGGAGGATGGCTACACCTTC. The chain combines TRBV7-2 with TRBJ1-2; D may be TRBD1 (5 bases). The CDR3 is made up of 13 amino acids. V lost 5 bases and J 6 bases, leaving 13 bases between the germline ends. Per germline, CDR1 SGHTA and CDR2 FQGNSA.